Shown below are 13 T cell receptor beta chains from a single sample sequenced in a study of tumor-infiltrating lymphocytes in primary liver carcinoma (dated by TCRdb to the late 2010s). The run used an Illumina HiSeq 2500. Using a constant-region primer and ProtoScript II reverse transcriptase, TCRbeta-specific cDNA was reverse-transcribed from around 500 ng total RNA. Construction of the TCRbeta libraries relied on three nested rounds of multiplex PCR, following a slightly modified ARM-PCR procedure. Each of the first two PCR rounds ran for roughly 9 cycles and used multiplex TRBV1-TRBV30 forward primers together with a Cbeta reverse primer. In TCRdb, the public reads were trimmed at Q25 with fastp and aligned with MiXCR, with productive beta chains retained. Records with the same CDR3 protein are collapsed into one entry carrying the most frequent genes and DNA. This sample lists more than 70,000 distinct CDR3 sequences; around 66% were detected once. The ten top clones hold approximately 26% of the sample.

Total RNA and DNA were co-extracted from about 19-30 mg of bulk tissue with the AllPrep DNA/RNA mini kit, without cell sorting. Specimen: tumor-adjacent normal liver tissue. These receptors came from a man aged 35 to 55 with primary liver carcinoma and hepatitis B virus infection.

This chain joins TRBV6-5 and TRBJ2-7; 7 nucleotides line up with TRBD1. The CDR3 spans 16 residues. Germline CDR1 and CDR2: MNHEY and SVGAGI. In DNA, the CDR3 is TGTGACATCAGGCCCGGACAGGCAGTATCCTTTTACGAGCAGTACTTC. Translated, it gives CDIRPGQAVSFYEQYF.

As to this clonotype: A clone one base away is much larger, so this may be a read error. Since no conserved phenylalanine or tryptophan closes the CDR3, a read error is the likely cause. The chain links TRBV5-1 to TRBJ2-3; D uncertain. Germline V lookup: CDR1 SGHRS, CDR2 YFSETQ. The CDR3 consists of 16 residues. CDR3 in amino acids: CDSSLNDRASTDTQYS. CDR3 nucleotide sequence: TGCGACAGCAGCTTGAACGACCGTGCTAGCACAGATACGCAGTATTCT.

This clonotype was observed a handful of times. J is TRBJ1-5 and V is TRBV11-2; D might be TRBD1 (6 bases). The CDR3 has 16 amino acids. From germline, CDR1 is SGHAT and CDR2 FQNNGV. The germline V and J ends were trimmed by 9 bases and 4 bases, with 22 bases remaining between them. CDR3 amino acids: CASSLKGGPTNQPQHF. CDR3 bases: TGTGCCAGTAGCCTAAAAGGGGGACCGACGAATCAGCCCCAGCATTTT.

This clonotype was seen a handful of times. V and J are TRBV5-1 and TRBJ1-5, with 8 positions matching TRBD1. With 0 bases clipped from V and 3 bases from J, the junction kept 8 bases outside the gene matches. The CDR3 is 17 residues long. CDR1 is SGHRS, CDR2 YFSETQ, per germline. The CDR3 is CASSLGIGQGYNQPQHF. The DNA of the CDR3 is TGCGCCAGCAGCTTGGGTATCGGACAGGGTTACAATCAGCCCCAGCATTTT.

As concerns this clonotype: A much bigger clone sits one base away, suggesting this may be a read error. The chain has TRBV29-1 and TRBJ1-2; no clear D gene. Trimming took 4 bases from V and 2 from J, leaving 8 bases between them. This CDR3 has 12 amino acids. The germline V gene encodes CDR1 SQVTM and CDR2 ANQGSEA. Written as DNA, the CDR3 is TGCAGCGTTGGAGGATCCAACTATGGCTACACCTTC. Amino acid sequence: CSVGGSNYGYTF.

To note about this clonotype: Lacking the conserved final phenylalanine or tryptophan, this CDR3 likely reflects a read error. The V call is TRBV29-1, the J call TRBJ2-1; 8 bases align to TRBD1. This CDR3 spans 12 amino acids. Per germline, CDR1 SQVTM and CDR2 ANQGSEA. V lost 2 bases and J lost 6; bases outside the gene matches: 0. DNA of the CDR3: TGCAGCGTTGAACAGGGGGCCAATGAGCAGTTCATC. Protein product: CSVEQGANEQFI.

The table lists this clonotype with a count of one. The CDR3 DNA reads TGCGCCAGCAGTCGCGGCGGTACTAGCAATCAGCCCCAGCATTTT. Protein product: CASSRGGTSNQPQHF. The gene calls are TRBV5-1 and TRBJ1-5; D is undetermined. CDR3 size: 15 residues. Per germline, CDR1 SGHRS and CDR2 YFSETQ. The ends were cut back, 5 bases at V and 0 bases at J, with 12 bases in the middle.

This clonotype was seen at least ten times. This chain joins TRBV7-9 and TRBJ2-5; D is perhaps TRBD1 or TRBD2 (6 bases each). Looked up from germline, CDR1 is SEHNR and CDR2 is FQNEAQ (reference sequence). This CDR3 is built from 18 residues. The germline V and J ends were trimmed by 4 bases and 1 base, with 22 bases remaining between them. The DNA of the CDR3 is TGTGCCAGCAGCTCGGCACGGGGGCACCTAACATTCCAAGAGACCCAGTACTTC. As protein: CASSSARGHLTFQETQYF.

This chain links TRBV11-2 with TRBJ1-4; D is possibly TRBD1 (6 bases). Trimming removed 5 bases at V and 5 bases at J, with 15 bases between. The CDR3 sequence is 15 residues long. Per germline, CDR1 SGHAT and CDR2 FQNNGV. The CDR3 is CASSKLGAGNEKLFF. In nucleotides, the CDR3 is TGTGCCAGCAGCAAGCTGGGGGCGGGAAATGAAAAACTGTTTTTT.

With respect to this clonotype: Possible read error: a much larger clone is one base away. The chain combines TRBV30 with TRBJ2-5; no clear D gene. Germline-derived CDR1 and CDR2 are GTSNPN and SVGIG (reference sequence). This CDR3 is 13 amino acids long. CDR3 sequence reads: CAWSVDFQDTQYF. CDR3 in DNA: TGTGCCTGGAGTGTAGACTTCCAAGATACCCAGTACTTC. The entire variable domain, with the rest obtained from reference TRBV30 and TRBJ2-5, is as follows: SQTIHQWPATLVQPVGSPLSLECTVEGTSNPNLYWYRQAAGRGLQLLFYSVGIGQISSEVPQNLSASRPQDRQFILSSKKLLLSDSGFYLCAWSVDFQDTQYFGPGTRLLVL.

Points on this clonotype: Mismatch with germline at one junction end may stem from a read error. The chain couples TRBV11-2 to TRBJ2-5, with TRBD2 matching 10 bases. From germline, CDR1 is SGHAT and CDR2 FQNNGV. The length of the CDR3 is 18 residues. The CDR3 spells CPSSLDPWSSGRGEIQYF. As DNA, the CDR3 is TGTCCCAGCAGCTTAGATCCGTGGTCTAGCGGGAGAGGAGAGATCCAATACTTC.

By share, this clonotype counts as medium-sized. The chain recombines TRBV6-5 with TRBJ2-1, with D unresolved. V lost 6 bases and J 2 bases, leaving 11 bases between the germline ends. Germline values: CDR1 MNHEY, CDR2 SVGAGI. The CDR3 runs to 14 residues. CDR3 loop: CASSRGATYNEQFF. The CDR3 DNA follows: TGTGCCAGCAGCCGCGGAGCCACCTACAATGAGCAGTTCTTC.

With regard to this clonotype: At one end the junction does not follow the germline gene, possibly because of a read error. V gene TRBV2 combines with J gene TRBJ2-1; 7 nucleotides agree with TRBD1. The CDR3 covers 15 residues. CDR1 and CDR2 from the germline V gene are SNHLY and FYNNEI. CDR3 residues: CASSGWDSVNNGQFF. The CDR3 nucleotides read TGTGCCAGCAGTGGCTGGGACAGTGTCAATAATGGGCAGTTCTTC.